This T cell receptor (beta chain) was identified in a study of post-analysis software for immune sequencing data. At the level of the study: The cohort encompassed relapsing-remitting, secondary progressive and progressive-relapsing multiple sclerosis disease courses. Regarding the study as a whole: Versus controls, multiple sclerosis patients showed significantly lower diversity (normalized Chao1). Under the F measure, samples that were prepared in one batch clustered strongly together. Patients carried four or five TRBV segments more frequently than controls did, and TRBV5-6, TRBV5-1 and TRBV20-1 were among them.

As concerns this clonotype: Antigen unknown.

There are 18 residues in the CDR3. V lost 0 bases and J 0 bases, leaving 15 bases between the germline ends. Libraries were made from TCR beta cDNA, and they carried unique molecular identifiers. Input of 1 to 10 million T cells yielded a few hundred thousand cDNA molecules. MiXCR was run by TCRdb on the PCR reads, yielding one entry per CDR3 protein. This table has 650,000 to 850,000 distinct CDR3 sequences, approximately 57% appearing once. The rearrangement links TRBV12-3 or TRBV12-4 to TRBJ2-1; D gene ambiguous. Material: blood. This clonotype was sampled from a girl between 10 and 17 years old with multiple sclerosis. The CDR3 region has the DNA TGTGCCAGCAGTTTAGCGTTAACGGATGAAAGCTCCTACAATGAGCAGTTCTTC. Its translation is CASSLALTDESSYNEQFF.